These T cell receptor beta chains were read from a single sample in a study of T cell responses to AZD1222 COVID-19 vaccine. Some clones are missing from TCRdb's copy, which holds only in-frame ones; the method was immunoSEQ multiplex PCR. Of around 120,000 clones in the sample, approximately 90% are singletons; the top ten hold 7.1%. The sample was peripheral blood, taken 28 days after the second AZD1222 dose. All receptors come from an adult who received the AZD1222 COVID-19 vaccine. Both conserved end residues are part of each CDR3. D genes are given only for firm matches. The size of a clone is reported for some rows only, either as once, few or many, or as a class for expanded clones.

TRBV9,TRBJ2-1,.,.,TGTGCCAGCAGCGTAGGCTCTAGCGTCTCCTACAATGAGCAGTTCTTC,CASSVGSSVSYNEQFF
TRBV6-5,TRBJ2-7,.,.,TGTGCCAGCAGTTACTCGCCAGGGCCCTACGAGCAGTACTTC,CASSYSPGPYEQYF
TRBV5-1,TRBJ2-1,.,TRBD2,TGCGCCAGCAGCCTTGGCGGGGGGAGCTCCTACAATGAGCAGTTCTTC,CASSLGGGSSYNEQFF
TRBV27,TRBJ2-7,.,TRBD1,TGTGCCAGCAGCGCATTGACAGGGGACCGCTACGAGCAGTACTTC,CASSALTGDRYEQYF
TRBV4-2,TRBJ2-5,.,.,TGTGCCAGCAGCCAAGGAGATTACCAAGAGACCCAGTACTTC,CASSQGDYQETQYF
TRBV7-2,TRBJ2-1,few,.,TGTGCCAGCAGCTTAAACCAAGACAATGAGCAGTTCTTC,CASSLNQDNEQFF
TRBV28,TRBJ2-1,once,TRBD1,TGTGCCAGCTACCCCGGACAGGGGTCCATCAATGAGCAGTTCTTC,CASYPGQGSINEQFF
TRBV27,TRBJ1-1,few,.,TGTGCCAGCAGTTTCACAGAATGGACTGAAGCTTTCTTT,CASSFTEWTEAFF
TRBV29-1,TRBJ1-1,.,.,TGCAGCGCTGTGACGGATTCCGAGGGCACTGAAGCTTTCTTT,CSAVTDSEGTEAFF
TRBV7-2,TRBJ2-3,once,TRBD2,TGTGCCAGCAAAAGCGGGAGAAGCACAGATACGCAGTATTTT,CASKSGRSTDTQYF
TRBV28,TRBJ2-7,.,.,TGTGCCAGCAGTTCCCCCCAGCGGGTACCTCCTCGGGAGCAGTACTTC,CASSSPQRVPPREQYF
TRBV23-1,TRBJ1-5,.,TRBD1,TGCGCCAGCAGTCAGACGGGACAGGGGGCCTACAATCAGCCCCAGCATTTT,CASSQTGQGAYNQPQHF
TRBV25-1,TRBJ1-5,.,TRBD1,TGTGCCAGCAGTGCTAAGGGGGCACCTAATCAGCCCCAGCATTTT,CASSAKGAPNQPQHF
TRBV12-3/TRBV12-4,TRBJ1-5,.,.,TGTGCCAGCAGTTTAGCCGTGCCGCCCCAGCATTTT,CASSLAVPPQHF
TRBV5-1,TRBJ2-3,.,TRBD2,TGCGCCAGCAGCTTGGACCTAGCGGGGACCACAGATACGCAGTATTTT,CASSLDLAGTTDTQYF
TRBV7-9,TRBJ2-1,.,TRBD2,TGTGCCAGCAGAACTAATACCGGGACTAGCGGGAGGGCGGAGGATGAGCAGTTCTTC,CASRTNTGTSGRAEDEQFF
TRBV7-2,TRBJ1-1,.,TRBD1,TGTGCCAGCAGCCACTATGACAGGGATAGCACTGAAGCTTTCTTT,CASSHYDRDSTEAFF
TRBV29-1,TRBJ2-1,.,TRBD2,TGCAGCGTTGAACCTAGCGGGGGCCCCCGCTCCTACAATGAGCAGTTCTTC,CSVEPSGGPRSYNEQFF
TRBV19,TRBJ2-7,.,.,TGTGCCAGTAGTAGCAGCTATCCAAACGAGCAGTACTTC,CASSSSYPNEQYF
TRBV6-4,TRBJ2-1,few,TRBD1,TGTGCCAGCTCGGGACAGGGTGGAGTCAATGAGCAGTTCTTC,CASSGQGGVNEQFF
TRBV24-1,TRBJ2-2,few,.,TGTGCCACCAGTGACAGTATGGTGAACACCGGGGAGCTGTTTTTT,CATSDSMVNTGELFF
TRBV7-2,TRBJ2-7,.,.,TGTGCCAGCAGCCCTAGCGCGGACGAGCAGTACTTC,CASSPSADEQYF
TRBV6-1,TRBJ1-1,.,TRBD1,TGTGCCAGCAGTGAAGCCTTAGCCGCAGGGGGAGGTGAAGCTTTCTTT,CASSEALAAGGGEAFF
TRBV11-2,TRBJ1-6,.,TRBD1,TGTGCCAGCAGCTTCTCACAGGGGTTCGATAATTCACCCCTCCACTTT,CASSFSQGFDNSPLHF
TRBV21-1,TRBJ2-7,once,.,TGTGCCAGCAGCAAAGCGCCGAGGGGTTGCGAGCAGTACTTC,CASSKAPRGCEQYF
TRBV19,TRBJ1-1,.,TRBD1,TGTGCCAGTCGGTTGAAGGGACAGGGAGTCACTGAAGCTTTCTTT,CASRLKGQGVTEAFF
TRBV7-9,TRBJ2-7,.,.,TGTGCCAGCAGCCACCCGACTAGAATCTACGAGCAGTACTTC,CASSHPTRIYEQYF
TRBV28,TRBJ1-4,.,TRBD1,TGTGCCAGCACAATAGGGACAGGTACTGAAAAACTGTTTTTT,CASTIGTGTEKLFF
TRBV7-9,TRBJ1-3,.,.,TGTGCCAGCAGCCCCGGAGACGGCGGAAACACCATATATTTT,CASSPGDGGNTIYF
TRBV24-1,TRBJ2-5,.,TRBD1,TGTGCCACCAGTGATCCGACTTCACAGGGGAGGACCCAGTACTTC,CATSDPTSQGRTQYF
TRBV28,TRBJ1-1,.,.,TGTGCCAGCCGCGCACAACAAGGGGGTCGAAAGAACACTGAAGCTTTCTTT,CASRAQQGGRKNTEAFF